This T cell receptor (beta chain) was profiled in a study of blood T cell repertoires in COVID-19. In the study overall: Samples taken during acute and convalescent COVID-19 were collected in the United States, Italy and Spain. T cells, B-cell-depleted T cells, or PBMCs provided the cDNA or gDNA that served as material.

This clone was counted between two and nine times. In the authors' workflow: Amplification of reference gene primers provided the estimated nucleated cell counts. TCRdb's table, derived via immunoSEQ multiplex PCR, lists solely in-frame clones and lacks some. V, J and clone size are those of that table, while D and trimming were read from the DNA. The table includes around 230,000 clones, over 70% detected once. The CDR3 is 14 amino acids. V was shortened by 7 bases and J by 4 bases, with 16 bases between the two germline ends. From germline, CDR1 is LNHDA and CDR2 SQIVND (reference sequence). The sequence came from a woman older than 75 with acute or convalescent COVID-19. The chain carries TRBV19 and TRBJ1-2; D is possibly TRBD1 (6 bases). Material for sequencing was peripheral blood. The CDR3 region has the DNA TGTGCCAGTACCCCTACCCAGGGGATCTATGGCTACACCTTC. Translating gives CASTPTQGIYGYTF.